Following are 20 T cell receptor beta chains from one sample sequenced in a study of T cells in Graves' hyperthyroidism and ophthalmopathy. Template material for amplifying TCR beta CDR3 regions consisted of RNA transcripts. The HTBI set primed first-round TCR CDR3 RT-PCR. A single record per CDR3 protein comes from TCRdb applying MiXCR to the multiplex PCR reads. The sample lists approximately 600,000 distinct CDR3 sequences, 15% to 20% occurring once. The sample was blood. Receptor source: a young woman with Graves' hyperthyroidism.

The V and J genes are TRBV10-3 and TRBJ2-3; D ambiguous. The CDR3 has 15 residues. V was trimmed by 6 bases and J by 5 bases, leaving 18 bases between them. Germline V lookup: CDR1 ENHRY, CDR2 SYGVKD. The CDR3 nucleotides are TGTGCCATCAGCCAAGGACGAACCGGCTTAGATACGCAGTATTTT. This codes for CAISQGRTGLDTQYF.

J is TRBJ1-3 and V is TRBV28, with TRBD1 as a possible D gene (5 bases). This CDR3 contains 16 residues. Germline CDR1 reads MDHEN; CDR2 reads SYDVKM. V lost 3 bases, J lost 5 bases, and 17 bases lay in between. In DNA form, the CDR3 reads TGTGCCAGCAGTTTGAATGCGGTGAGGGGCCGAAACACCATATATTTT. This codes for CASSLNAVRGRNTIYF.

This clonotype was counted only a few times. The CDR3 nucleotides are TGTGCCAGCAGCCAACCGCAGGGGGCGAATCAGTACTTC. Translating gives CASSQPQGANQYF. The chain combines TRBV7-8 with TRBJ2-5; 8 bases map to TRBD1. CDR3 length equals 13 residues. The germline V gene encodes CDR1 SGHVS and CDR2 FQNEAQ. Trimming took 5 bases from V and 11 from J; bases not matched to a gene: 10.

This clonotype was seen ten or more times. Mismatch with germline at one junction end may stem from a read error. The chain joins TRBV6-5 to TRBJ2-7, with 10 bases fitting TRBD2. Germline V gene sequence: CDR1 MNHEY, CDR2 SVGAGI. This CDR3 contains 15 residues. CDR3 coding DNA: TGTGCCAGCAGCTACTCTAGCGGGAGCTCCTACGAGCAGTACTTC. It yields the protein CASSYSSGSSYEQYF.

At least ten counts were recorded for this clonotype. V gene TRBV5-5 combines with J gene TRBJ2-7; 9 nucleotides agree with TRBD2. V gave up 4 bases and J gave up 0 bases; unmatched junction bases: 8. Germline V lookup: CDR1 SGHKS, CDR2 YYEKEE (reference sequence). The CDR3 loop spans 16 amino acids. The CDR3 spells CASSPKAGGFSYEQYF. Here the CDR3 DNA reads TGTGCCAGCAGCCCAAAAGCGGGAGGATTCTCCTACGAGCAGTACTTC.

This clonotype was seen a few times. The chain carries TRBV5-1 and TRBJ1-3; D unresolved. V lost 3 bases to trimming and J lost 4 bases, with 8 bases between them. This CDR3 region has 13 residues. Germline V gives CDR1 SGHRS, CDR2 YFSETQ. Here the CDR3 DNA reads TGCGCCAGCAGCTGGGCAGACGGAAACACCATATATTTT. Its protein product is CASSWADGNTIYF.

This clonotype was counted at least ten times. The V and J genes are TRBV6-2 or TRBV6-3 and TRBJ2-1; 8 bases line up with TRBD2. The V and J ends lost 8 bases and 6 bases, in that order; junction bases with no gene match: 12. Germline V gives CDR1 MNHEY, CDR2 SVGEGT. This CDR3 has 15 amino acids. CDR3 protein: CASLEVGLGGNEQFF. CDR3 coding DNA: TGTGCCAGCCTTGAGGTGGGACTAGGTGGCAATGAGCAGTTCTTC.

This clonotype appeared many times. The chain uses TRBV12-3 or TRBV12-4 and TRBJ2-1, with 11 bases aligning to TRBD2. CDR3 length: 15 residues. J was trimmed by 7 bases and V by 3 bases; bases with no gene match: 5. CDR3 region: CASSFKTSGSNEQFF. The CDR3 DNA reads TGTGCCAGCAGTTTCAAAACTAGCGGGAGTAATGAGCAGTTCTTC.

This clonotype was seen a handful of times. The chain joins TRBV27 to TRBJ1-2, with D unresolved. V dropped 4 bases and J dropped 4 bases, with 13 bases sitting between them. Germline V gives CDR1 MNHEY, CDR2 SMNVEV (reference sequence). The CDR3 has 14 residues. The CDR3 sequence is CASSSSSGAYGYTF. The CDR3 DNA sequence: TGTGCCAGCAGTTCCTCTTCCGGTGCCTATGGCTACACCTTC.

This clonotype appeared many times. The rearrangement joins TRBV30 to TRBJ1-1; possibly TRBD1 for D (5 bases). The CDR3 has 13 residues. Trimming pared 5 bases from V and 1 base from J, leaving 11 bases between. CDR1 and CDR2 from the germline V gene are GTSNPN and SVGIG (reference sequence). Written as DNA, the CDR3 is TGTGCCTGGGGGGCCGGGTCGAACACTGAAGCTTTCTTT. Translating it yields CAWGAGSNTEAFF.

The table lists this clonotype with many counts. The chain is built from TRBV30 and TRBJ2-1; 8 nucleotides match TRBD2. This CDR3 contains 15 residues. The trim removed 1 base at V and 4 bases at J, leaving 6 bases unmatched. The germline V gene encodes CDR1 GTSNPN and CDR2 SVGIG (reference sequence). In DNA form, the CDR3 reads TGTGCCTGGAGTGACTCTCCTAGCGGGTACAATGAGCAGTTCTTC. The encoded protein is CAWSDSPSGYNEQFF. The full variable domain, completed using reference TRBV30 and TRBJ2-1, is SQTIHQWPATLVQPVGSPLSLECTVEGTSNPNLYWYRQAAGRGLQLLFYSVGIGQISSEVPQNLSASRPQDRQFILSSKKLLLSDSGFYLCAWSDSPSGYNEQFFGPGTRLTVL.

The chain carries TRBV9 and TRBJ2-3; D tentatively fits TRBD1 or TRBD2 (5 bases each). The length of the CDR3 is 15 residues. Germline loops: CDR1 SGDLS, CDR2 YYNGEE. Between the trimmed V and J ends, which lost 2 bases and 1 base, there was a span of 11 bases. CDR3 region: CASSVEDICTDTQYF. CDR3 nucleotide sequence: TGTGCCAGCAGCGTGGAGGACATATGCACAGATACGCAGTATTTT.

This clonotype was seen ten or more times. CDR3 coding DNA: TGCAGCGTGCCTCCGGGAGCTAGGGATGAGCAGTTCTTC. Amino acid sequence: CSVPPGARDEQFF. The genes are TRBV29-1 and TRBJ2-1; TRBD2 is a possible D gene (6 bases). Trimming took off 6 bases at V and 8 bases at J, with 17 bases between the two ends. The CDR3 spans 13 residues. The germline V gene encodes CDR1 SQVTM and CDR2 ANQGSEA.

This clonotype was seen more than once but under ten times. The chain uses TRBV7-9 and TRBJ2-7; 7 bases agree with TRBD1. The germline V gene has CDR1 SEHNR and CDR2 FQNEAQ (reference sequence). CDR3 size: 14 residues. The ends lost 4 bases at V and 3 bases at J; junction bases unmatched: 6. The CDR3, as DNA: TGTGCCAGCAGCTCCACGGGACAGAACTACGAGCAGTACTTC. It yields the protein CASSSTGQNYEQYF.

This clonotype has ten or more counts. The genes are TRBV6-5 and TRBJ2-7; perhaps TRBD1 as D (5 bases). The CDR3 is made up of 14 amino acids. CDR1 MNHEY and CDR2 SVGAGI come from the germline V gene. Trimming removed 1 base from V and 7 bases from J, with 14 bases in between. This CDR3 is CASSYWAGPLEQYF. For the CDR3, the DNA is TGTGCCAGCAGTTACTGGGCAGGGCCTCTGGAGCAGTACTTC.

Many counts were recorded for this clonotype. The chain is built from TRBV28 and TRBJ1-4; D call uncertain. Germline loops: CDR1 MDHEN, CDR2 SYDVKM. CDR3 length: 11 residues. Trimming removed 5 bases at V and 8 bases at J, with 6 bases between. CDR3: CASSLEEKLFF. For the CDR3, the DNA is TGTGCCAGCAGTCTCGAGGAAAAACTGTTTTTT.

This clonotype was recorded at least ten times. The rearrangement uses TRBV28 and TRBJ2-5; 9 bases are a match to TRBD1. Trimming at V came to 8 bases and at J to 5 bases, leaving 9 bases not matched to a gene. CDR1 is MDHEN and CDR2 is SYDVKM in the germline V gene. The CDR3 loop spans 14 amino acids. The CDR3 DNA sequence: TGTGCCAGCTCCGTACAGGGGGCGAGGGAGACCCAGTACTTC. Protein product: CASSVQGARETQYF.

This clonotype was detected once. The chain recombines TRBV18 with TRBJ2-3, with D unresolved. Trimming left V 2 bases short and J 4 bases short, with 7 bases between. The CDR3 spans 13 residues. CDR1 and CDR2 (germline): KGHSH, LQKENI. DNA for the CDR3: TGTGCCAGCTCACCAACAAAGTCAGATACGCAGTATTTT. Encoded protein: CASSPTKSDTQYF.

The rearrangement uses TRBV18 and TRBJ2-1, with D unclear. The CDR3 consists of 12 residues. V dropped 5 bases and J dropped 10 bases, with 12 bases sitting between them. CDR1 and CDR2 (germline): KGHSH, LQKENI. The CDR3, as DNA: TGTGCCAGCTCATCCCCGACCAGCGAGCAGTTCTTC. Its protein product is CASSSPTSEQFF.

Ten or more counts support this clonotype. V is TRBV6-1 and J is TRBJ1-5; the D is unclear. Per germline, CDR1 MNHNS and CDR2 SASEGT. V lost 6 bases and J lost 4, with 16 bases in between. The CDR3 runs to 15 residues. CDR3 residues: CASRPRVKLNQPQHF. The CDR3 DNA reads TGTGCCAGCAGGCCTAGGGTGAAATTGAATCAGCCCCAGCATTTT.